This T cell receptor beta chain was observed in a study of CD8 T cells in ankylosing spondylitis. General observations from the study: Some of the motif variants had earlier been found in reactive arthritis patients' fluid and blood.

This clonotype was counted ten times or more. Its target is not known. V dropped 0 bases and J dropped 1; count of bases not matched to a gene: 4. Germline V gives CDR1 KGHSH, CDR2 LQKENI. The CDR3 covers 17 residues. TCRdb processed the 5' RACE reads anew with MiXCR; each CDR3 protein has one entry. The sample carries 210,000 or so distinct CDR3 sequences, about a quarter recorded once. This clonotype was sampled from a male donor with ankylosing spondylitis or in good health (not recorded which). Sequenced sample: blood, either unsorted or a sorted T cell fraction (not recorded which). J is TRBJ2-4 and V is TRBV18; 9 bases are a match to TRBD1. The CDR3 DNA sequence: TGTGCCAGCTCACCACCGGGACAGGGTATGGCCAAAAACATTCAGTACTTC. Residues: CASSPPGQGMAKNIQYF.